Here is one T cell receptor beta chain with its context. Its matching antigen is unknown. Germline assignment: CDR1 LNHDA and CDR2 SQIVND (reference sequence). This CDR3 has 11 amino acids. The V gene lost 8 bases and the J gene lost 8 bases, with 10 bases spanning the gap. The sample originates from a study of early stage breast cancer tumors. Study findings and constraints: Tumors had approximately 2.7-fold higher T cell density and higher clonality than adjacent normal breast tissue. Functional markers like CD4, CD8 and FOXP3 were missed in bulk sequencing. Comparing each tissue with blood distinguished tumor from normal in 14 of 16 patients.

Measured with immunoSEQ multiplex PCR; TCRdb has only the in-frame clones, and not every one. The data show 20,000 to 30,000 clones, with roughly 67% seen just once and 9.9% held by the top ten. The receptor comes from a person in their sixties or seventies with breast cancer. The chain has TRBV19 and TRBJ2-1, with a weak D call TRBD1 (5 bases). Sequencing was carried out using breast tumor tissue. As DNA, the CDR3 is TGTGCCAGTGGCCAGGGTCATGAGCAGTTCTTC. Its translation: CASGQGHEQFF.